These 10 T cell receptor beta chains were all obtained from the same sample, sequenced in a study of human T cells and chemical hapten exposure. As for time point: patch test 1, 2 weeks after DPC sensitization. Described treatment: therapeutic diphenylcyclopropenone sensitization with weekly scalp DPC. Via MiXCR, TCRdb re-called the RACE reads, giving one row per CDR3 protein. The table includes about 110,000 distinct CDR3 sequences, about 10% detected once. This material consisted of whole blood, taken in connection with sensitization to the hapten diphenylcyclopropenone (DPC). The origin of the receptors is a woman aged 35 to 49 with alopecia areata. Some clones in this sample may be carry-over from other donors' samples.

This clonotype has more than one count but fewer than ten. The genes are TRBV10-3 and TRBJ1-5; unclear D gene. The CDR3 loop spans 14 amino acids. CDR1 and CDR2 (germline): ENHRY, SYGVKD. V was shortened by 5 bases and J by 0 bases, with 8 bases between the two germline ends. This chain's CDR3 is CAISSTDSNQPQHF. The CDR3 coding sequence is TGTGCCATCAGTAGTACAGATAGCAATCAGCCCCAGCATTTT.

This chain links TRBV7-2 with TRBJ1-3; TRBD1 is a possible D gene (6 bases). The CDR3 is 15 residues long. Germline V gives CDR1 SGHTA, CDR2 FQGNSA. V was trimmed by 6 bases and J by 0 bases, leaving 12 bases between them. The CDR3 here is CASSRDTDSGNTIYF. CDR3 coding DNA: TGTGCCAGCAGTCGGGACACCGACTCTGGAAACACCATATATTTT.

This clonotype was seen many times. This chain joins TRBV5-6 and TRBJ2-5; no firm D call. V lost 2 bases and J 2 bases, leaving 7 bases between the germline ends. Germline lookup yields CDR1 SGHDT and CDR2 YYEEEE. The length of the CDR3 is 13 residues. The chain's CDR3 is CASSFLVQETQYF. The CDR3 DNA sequence: TGTGCCAGCAGCTTCCTAGTACAAGAGACCCAGTACTTC. Using reference TRBV5-6 and TRBJ2-5 for the parts outside the CDR3, the full variable domain is DAGVTQSPTHLIKTRGQQVTLRCSPKSGHDTVSWYQQALGQGPQFIFQYYEEEERQRGNFPDRFSGHQFPNYSSELNVNALLLGDSALYLCASSFLVQETQYFGPGTRLLVL.

The chain is built from TRBV3-1 and TRBJ1-2; possible D gene TRBD1, 6 bases. Germline V gene data show CDR1 as LGHDT and CDR2 as YNNKEL (reference sequence). This CDR3 has 15 residues. The ends were cut back, 0 bases at V and 4 bases at J, with 12 bases in the middle. CDR3 nucleotides: TGTGCCAGCAGCCAAGAGGGGGGCGTGGGCTATGGCTACACCTTC. It translates to CASSQEGGVGYGYTF.

The table lists this clonotype with many counts. This chain connects TRBV9 to TRBJ1-1, with a tentative D call TRBD1 (5 bases). Trimming took off 5 bases at V and 3 bases at J, with 11 bases between the two ends. CDR1 SGDLS and CDR2 YYNGEE come from the germline V gene. The CDR3 sequence is 13 residues long. The CDR3 DNA sequence: TGTGCCAGCAGTCGGGGGTTGGACACTGAAGCTTTCTTT. Translated, it gives CASSRGLDTEAFF.

The chain is built from TRBV4-2 and TRBJ2-1, with D maybe TRBD2 (5 bases). V was clipped by 4 bases and J by 4 bases, with 11 bases between them. The CDR3 is 14 amino acids. Germline CDR1 is LGHNA and CDR2 is YNFKEQ. The CDR3 sequence is CASSRVPGYNEQFF. CDR3 nucleotides: TGTGCCAGCAGCCGCGTCCCGGGGTACAATGAGCAGTTCTTC.

This clonotype was seen repeatedly, ten times or more. The chain joins TRBV6-2 or TRBV6-3 to TRBJ2-4; D call uncertain. Trimming shortened V by 6 bases and J by 12 bases, and 18 bases separated the two germline ends. The CDR3 length is 13 residues. From germline, CDR1 is MNHEY and CDR2 SVGEGT. The DNA of the CDR3 is TGTGCCAGCAGACCTCCGGCAGGTCAGGATCAGTACTTC. Protein product: CASRPPAGQDQYF.

This clonotype showed up many times. The V and J genes are TRBV12-3 or TRBV12-4 and TRBJ2-2; weak D call: TRBD2 (5 bases). The CDR3 covers 15 residues. Trimming cost V 3 bases and J 4 bases, with 12 bases left between them. CDR3 protein: CASSFGRAGTGELFF. In nucleotides, the CDR3 is TGTGCCAGCAGTTTTGGACGGGCGGGCACCGGGGAGCTGTTTTTT.

This clonotype has a count of ten or more. The V call is TRBV5-1, the J call TRBJ2-2; perhaps TRBD1 as D (6 bases). V was clipped by 4 bases and J by 2 bases, with 15 bases between them. Germline V gene sequence: CDR1 SGHRS, CDR2 YFSETQ. The CDR3 has 16 amino acids. Here the CDR3 DNA reads TGCGCCAGCAGCCCGCGGCAGGGGTCTAACACCGGGGAGCTGTTTTTT. It yields the protein CASSPRQGSNTGELFF.

The V call is TRBV7-2, the J call TRBJ2-5; D gene uncertain. The CDR3 consists of 13 residues. Germline V CDR1 and CDR2: SGHTA, FQGNSA. The ends were cut back, 3 bases at V and 5 bases at J, with 10 bases in the middle. CDR3 sequence: CASSLGRKETQYF. The CDR3 nucleotides are TGTGCCAGCAGCTTGGGCAGGAAGGAGACCCAGTACTTC. The full variable domain, in which reference TRBV7-2 and TRBJ2-5 provide the parts outside the CDR3, is GAGVSQSPSNKVTEKGKDVELRCDPISGHTALYWYRQSLGQGLEFLIYFQGNSAPDKSGLPSDRFSAERTGGSVSTLTIQRTQQEDSAVYLCASSLGRKETQYFGPGTRLLVL.